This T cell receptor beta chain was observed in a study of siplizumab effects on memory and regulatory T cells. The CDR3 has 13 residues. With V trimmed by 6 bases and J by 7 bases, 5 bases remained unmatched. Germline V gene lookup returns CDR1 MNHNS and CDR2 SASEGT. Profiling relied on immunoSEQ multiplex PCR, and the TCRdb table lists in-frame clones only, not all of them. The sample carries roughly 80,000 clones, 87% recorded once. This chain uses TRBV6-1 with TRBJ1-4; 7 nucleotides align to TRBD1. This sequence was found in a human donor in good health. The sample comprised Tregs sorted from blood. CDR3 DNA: TGTGCCAGCAGCCGACAGGGAGCTGAAAAACTGTTTTTT. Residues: CASSRQGAEKLFF.